A single sample is the source of the 12 T cell receptor beta chains below, sequenced in a study of OX40 agonist ivuxolimab in advanced cancers. Some clones are missing from TCRdb's copy, which holds only in-frame ones; the method was immunoSEQ multiplex PCR. This sample has 60,000 to 70,000 clones, with roughly 87% found just once. The sequenced sample was CD4+ or CD8+ T cells sorted from blood, obtained in a trial of the OX40 agonist ivuxolimab. The receptors stem from an adult with an advanced solid tumor such as melanoma, head and neck, liver or kidney cancer.

V gene TRBV27 combines with J gene TRBJ2-2; TRBD2 might be the D (6 bases). Germline CDR1 reads MNHEY; CDR2 reads SMNVEV (reference sequence). V shed 7 bases and J shed 0 bases, with 18 bases lying between them. This CDR3 has 17 residues. This CDR3 reads CASTLAGGTANTGELFF. CDR3 DNA sequence: TGTGCCAGCACCCTGGCTGGAGGGACGGCGAACACCGGGGAGCTGTTTTTT.

This clone showed up just once. The rearrangement uses TRBV4-1 and TRBJ2-3; D is ambiguous. Germline CDR1 MGHRA, CDR2 YSYEKL. Trimming took off 1 base at V and 2 bases at J, with 7 bases between the two ends. The CDR3 consists of 14 residues. DNA of the CDR3: TGCGCCAGCAGCCAAGCCCAGGTCACAGATACGCAGTATTTT. Translating it yields CASSQAQVTDTQYF.

This clone appeared a few times. This chain links TRBV5-1 with TRBJ2-3, with D maybe TRBD1 (6 bases). V gave up 5 bases and J gave up 2 bases, with 12 bases separating them. Germline CDR1 SGHRS, CDR2 YFSETQ. The CDR3 consists of 14 residues. The CDR3 nucleotides are TGCGCCAGCAGTTCAGGGGAGAACACAGATACGCAGTATTTT. Encoded protein: CASSSGENTDTQYF.

This clone was counted a single time. The gene calls are TRBV6-5 and TRBJ2-3; D not certain. The CDR3 spans 11 residues. V was cut by 6 bases and J by 6 bases, with 7 bases left in between. Per germline, CDR1 MNHEY and CDR2 SVGAGI. In DNA form, the CDR3 reads TGTGCCAGCAGCCGCCGCGATACGCAGTATTTT. Its protein is CASSRRDTQYF.

The chain joins TRBV19 to TRBJ1-3; 9 bases match TRBD1. The CDR3 is made up of 17 amino acids. After removal of 5 bases from V and 5 bases from J, the junction contained 13 bases not matched to a gene. Germline V lookup: CDR1 LNHDA, CDR2 SQIVND (reference sequence). The CDR3, as DNA: TGTGCCAGTAGTCCCTCTCATACCGGGACAGGGAGAAACACCATATATTTT. Its translation: CASSPSHTGTGRNTIYF.

The chain joins TRBV5-1 to TRBJ2-4; D might be TRBD1 (5 bases). This CDR3 is built from 14 residues. Germline CDR1 reads SGHRS; CDR2 reads YFSETQ. V lost 0 bases and J 7 bases, leaving 11 bases between the germline ends. The CDR3 DNA is TGCGCCAGCAGCTTGGCCACAGGTGACAACATTCAGTACTTC. The encoded protein is CASSLATGDNIQYF.

J is TRBJ1-5 and V is TRBV19; D gene unclear. Per the germline V gene, CDR1 is LNHDA and CDR2 is SQIVND (reference sequence). The CDR3 runs 15 residues. The V end lost 7 bases, the J end lost 5 bases, and 18 bases lay between the germline ends. CDR3 DNA: TGTGCCAGTAAGCGGTGGGGTATGAACCATCAGCCCCAGCATTTT. It specifies CASKRWGMNHQPQHF.

V and J are TRBV10-2 and TRBJ2-7; D is possibly TRBD1 (6 bases). The CDR3 spans 13 residues. V was shortened by 3 bases and J by 0 bases, with 6 bases between the two germline ends. Looked up from germline, CDR1 is WSHSY and CDR2 is SAAADI. This CDR3 is CASSEQGSYEQYV. The CDR3, as DNA: TGCGCCAGCAGTGAACAGGGCTCCTACGAGCAGTACGTC.

The chain joins TRBV6-1 to TRBJ1-6, with D hard to call. CDR3 length equals 14 residues. Trimming removed 2 bases from V and 5 bases from J, with 7 bases in between. Germline CDR1 reads MNHNS; CDR2 reads SASEGT. DNA of the CDR3: TGTGCCAGCAGTGAAATACCCGATAATTCACCCCTCCACTTT. Its protein is CASSEIPDNSPLHF.

The chain employs TRBV20-1 and TRBJ2-7; no firm D call. The CDR3 runs 11 residues. Germline CDR1 DFQATT, CDR2 SNEGSKA (reference sequence). V was pared by 0 bases and J by 6 bases, with 6 bases between. The CDR3 DNA reads TGCAGTGCTAGAGATTGGGGCGAGCAGTACTTC. Encoded protein: CSARDWGEQYF.

The chain employs TRBV28 and TRBJ1-4, with no clear D. The CDR3 spans 15 residues. In germline, CDR1 is MDHEN, CDR2 SYDVKM. The germline V and J ends were trimmed by 3 bases and 7 bases, with 15 bases remaining between them. The CDR3 sequence: CASSLLSGKSEKLFF. The CDR3 DNA is TGTGCCAGCAGTTTGTTGTCGGGGAAGAGTGAAAAACTGTTTTTT. Using reference TRBV28 and TRBJ1-4 for the parts outside the CDR3, the full variable domain is DVKVTQSSRYLVKRTGEKVFLECVQDMDHENMFWYRQDPGLGLRLIYFSYDVKMKEKGDIPEGYSVSREKKERFSLILESASTNQTSMYLCASSLLSGKSEKLFFGSGTQLSVL.

The J gene is TRBJ2-7, the V gene TRBV6-5; D remains unclear. This CDR3 comprises 14 residues. Germline V gene data show CDR1 as MNHEY and CDR2 as SVGAGI. The V and J ends lost 6 bases and 0 bases respectively, with 12 bases between them. This CDR3 reads CASRIGPGSYEQYF. CDR3 coding DNA: TGTGCCAGCAGGATCGGGCCAGGCTCCTACGAGCAGTACTTC.